This T cell receptor beta chain is from a study of PD-1 blockade in classical Hodgkin lymphoma. Findings and caveats of the study: Diminished baseline TCR diversity has been reported in newly diagnosed patients relative to healthy donors. Complete responders showed a baseline diversity that resembled the diversity of newly diagnosed patients.

The V end was cut by 2 bases, the J end by 2 bases, with 7 bases between. Germline CDR1 SGHTA, CDR2 FQGTGA. The CDR3 totals 14 residues. Comments on this clone: What it recognizes is unknown.

Time point defined: cycle 4 day 1 (C4D1), after less than 7 weeks of nivolumab. Brentuximab vedotin exposure varied, and every patient relapsed after autologous stem cell transplantation. Measured with immunoSEQ multiplex PCR; TCRdb has only the in-frame clones, and not every one. Among approximately 27,000 clones, almost 85% were seen once, and the ten largest hold around 20%. This sample comprised peripheral blood mononuclear cells (PBMCs), obtained before the fourth cycle of nivolumab. The genes are TRBV7-3 and TRBJ2-4; D unclear. The TCR sequence derives from a human donor with classical Hodgkin lymphoma. CDR3 loop: CASSLSGTKNIQYF. DNA for the CDR3: TGTGCCAGCAGCTTATCTGGTACCAAAAACATTCAGTACTTC.